This T cell receptor (beta chain) was found in a study of T cells in Graves' hyperthyroidism and ophthalmopathy. Whole-study findings and limits: Before onset, ophthalmopathy was predicted by the model a median 6.5 months earlier.

From germline, CDR1 is SGHNT and CDR2 YYREEE (reference sequence). The CDR3 sequence is 14 residues long. Deletions cut 1 base from V and 2 bases from J, with 10 bases between. Comments on this clonotype: Its cognate antigen is unknown.

Amplification targeted TCR beta CDR3 regions from RNA transcripts. When the TCR CDR3 underwent first-round RT-PCR, the HTBI primer set was used. In TCRdb, the multiplex PCR reads were re-called with MiXCR into one record per CDR3 protein. This sample has hundreds of thousands of distinct CDR3 sequences; approximately 14% occur once, and the top ten carry 14%. This chain connects TRBV5-4 to TRBJ2-7; D could derive from TRBD1 or TRBD2 (5 bases each). This clonotype was obtained from a young woman with Graves' hyperthyroidism. The sequencing input was blood. The CDR3 coding sequence is TGTGCCAGCAGCTTGAACGGGGCGCCCTACGAGCAGTACTTC. Encoded protein: CASSLNGAPYEQYF.